These 21 T cell receptor beta chains share one sample of origin, sequenced in a study of T cell responses to AZD1222 COVID-19 vaccine. Clones were read by immunoSEQ multiplex PCR, and TCRdb kept only the in-frame ones, dropping some. Seen here are more than 120,000 clones, roughly 91% observed once, and the top ten hold around 5%. Specimen: peripheral blood, collected on day 0 of AZD1222 vaccination. The receptor set was obtained from an adult in good health.

This chain connects TRBV27 to TRBJ1-1; D remains unclear. This CDR3 is built from 14 residues. Germline loops: CDR1 MNHEY, CDR2 SMNVEV (reference sequence). Trimming cost V 0 bases and J 3 bases, with 8 bases left between them. The CDR3 bases are TGTGCCAGCAGTTTATCGAGCCGGTACACTGAAGCTTTCTTT. This gives the protein CASSLSSRYTEAFF.

V usage is TRBV7-9 and J usage is TRBJ1-1; tentative D call: TRBD1 (6 bases). Germline V gene sequence: CDR1 SEHNR, CDR2 FQNEAQ (reference sequence). Trimming removed 7 bases at V and 3 bases at J, with 12 bases between. The CDR3 totals 13 residues. The CDR3 reads CASKRTEDTEAFF. In DNA form, the CDR3 reads TGTGCCAGCAAGAGGACAGAAGACACTGAAGCTTTCTTT.

The genes are TRBV9 and TRBJ1-3, with D tentatively TRBD1 (6 bases). This CDR3 comprises 16 residues. Germline CDR1 SGDLS, CDR2 YYNGEE. V was trimmed by 0 bases and J by 0 bases, leaving 10 bases between them. CDR3 nucleotide sequence: TGTGCCAGCAGCGTAGTGGGGGGGGCCTCTGGAAACACCATATATTTT. Its protein product is CASSVVGGASGNTIYF.

The chain employs TRBV9 and TRBJ1-2; D is uncertain. The germline gives CDR1 SGDLS, CDR2 YYNGEE. Trimming shortened V by 3 bases and J by 2 bases, and 5 bases separated the two germline ends. The CDR3 runs 12 residues. CDR3 in DNA: TGTGCCAGCAGCGGAAACAACTATGGCTACACCTTC. Residues: CASSGNNYGYTF.

This sequence joins TRBV19 and TRBJ1-4; a possible D gene is TRBD1 (6 bases). Germline-derived CDR1 and CDR2 are LNHDA and SQIVND (reference sequence). Trimming took 4 bases from V and 6 from J, leaving 9 bases between them. CDR3 length: 13 amino acids. The CDR3 spells CASSRWTDEKLFF. For the CDR3, the DNA is TGTGCCAGTAGTAGATGGACAGATGAAAAACTGTTTTTT.

This chain links TRBV6-6 with TRBJ1-3; D gene uncertain. This CDR3 comprises 15 residues. V lost 6 bases, J lost 0 bases, and 12 bases lay in between. Germline V lookup: CDR1 MNHNY, CDR2 SVGAGI (reference sequence). The CDR3 spells CASSERTASGNTIYF. The CDR3 coding sequence is TGTGCCAGCAGCGAAAGGACGGCCTCTGGAAACACCATATATTTT.

The genes are TRBV27 and TRBJ2-5, with a possible D match to TRBD2 (5 bases). Germline assignment: CDR1 MNHEY and CDR2 SMNVEV (reference sequence). V shed 5 bases and J shed 2 bases, with 18 bases lying between them. The CDR3 is 16 amino acids. CDR3 sequence (DNA): TGTGCCAGCAGTCCGGAGGTGTTAGGGAGTCAAGAGACCCAGTACTTC. Its translation: CASSPEVLGSQETQYF.

This clone has only a few counts. This chain uses TRBV5-3 with TRBJ1-1; D gene ambiguous. TRBV5-3 is designated an ORF whose function remains uncertain. CDR3 size: 15 residues. The germline V and J ends were trimmed by 0 bases and 5 bases, with 14 bases remaining between them. The CDR3 region has the DNA TGTGCCAGAAGCTTGGCTGGCTCGACTGGGACTGAAGCTTTCTTT. Protein product: CARSLAGSTGTEAFF.

The chain has TRBV27 and TRBJ2-5; the match to TRBD2 covers 11 bases. This CDR3 is built from 14 residues. Trimming cost V 5 bases and J 3 bases; bases outside gene matches: 2. Germline V lookup: CDR1 MNHEY, CDR2 SMNVEV (reference sequence). CDR3 DNA: TGTGCCAGCAGTGAACTAGCGGGGGAAGAGACCCAGTACTTC. Its protein product is CASSELAGEETQYF.

In this sample, this clone turned up a few times. The chain links TRBV7-8 to TRBJ2-7; 13 bases align to TRBD2. The CDR3 has 15 residues. Losses at the gene ends were 5 bases for V and 7 bases for J; bases not matched to a gene: 8. From germline, CDR1 is SGHVS and CDR2 FQNEAQ. In DNA form, the CDR3 reads TGTGCCAGCAGCCCAAGTAGGGGACTAGCGGGAGAGCAGTACTTC. Encoded protein: CASSPSRGLAGEQYF. Based on the CDR3 plus reference TRBV7-8 and TRBJ2-7, the full variable domain is GAGVSQSPRYKVAKRGQDVALRCDPISGHVSLFWYQQALGQGPEFLTYFQNEAQLDKSGLPSDRFFAERPEGSVSTLKIQRTQQEDSAVYLCASSPSRGLAGEQYFGPGTRLTVT.

The chain employs TRBV5-4 and TRBJ1-1, with 10 bases aligning to TRBD1. The J segment lost 5 bases and the V segment lost 4 bases, leaving 5 bases of the junction unmatched. The CDR3 length is 14 residues. From germline, CDR1 is SGHNT and CDR2 YYREEE (reference sequence). The CDR3 DNA sequence: TGTGCCAGCAGCGCCAGGACAGGGGGAACTGAAGCTTTCTTT. It is translated as CASSARTGGTEAFF.

The V gene is TRBV29-1, the J gene TRBJ1-1, with D possibly matching TRBD1 (5 bases). Germline-derived CDR1 and CDR2 are SQVTM and ANQGSEA. The CDR3 extends over 14 amino acids. The ends were cut back, 4 bases at V and 2 bases at J, with 14 bases in the middle. The CDR3 sequence is CSVGGELSNTEAFF. The CDR3 DNA reads TGCAGCGTTGGGGGGGAACTTTCTAACACTGAAGCTTTCTTT.

The rearrangement links TRBV6-6 to TRBJ1-5; D ambiguous. V was pared by 7 bases and J by 2 bases, with 6 bases between. The CDR3 sequence is 12 residues long. Germline CDR1 MNHNY, CDR2 SVGAGI (reference sequence). The CDR3 here is CASMRGNQPQHF. The CDR3 region has the DNA TGTGCCAGCATGCGGGGCAATCAGCCCCAGCATTTT.

This sequence joins TRBV5-4 and TRBJ2-7; 12 bases are shared with TRBD1. Trimming cost V 4 bases and J 4 bases; bases outside gene matches: 6. Germline CDR1 and CDR2: SGHNT and YYREEE (reference sequence). The CDR3 has 15 residues. CDR3 bases: TGTGCCAGCAGCGGCGGGACAGGGGGCAAGTACGAGCAGTACTTC. It codes for CASSGGTGGKYEQYF.

J is TRBJ2-1 and V is TRBV5-1; 10 bases agree with TRBD2. J gave up 5 bases and V 1 base, and 3 bases lay outside the gene matches. Looked up from germline, CDR1 is SGHRS and CDR2 is YFSETQ. This CDR3 comprises 15 residues. The CDR3 DNA reads TGCGCCAGCAGCTTGCCAGCGGGAGGGCACAATGAGCAGTTCTTC. Amino acids: CASSLPAGGHNEQFF.

The chain has TRBV10-3 and TRBJ1-2; TRBD1 is a possible D gene (6 bases). Deletions cut 2 bases from V and 7 bases from J, with 23 bases between. Germline CDR1 and CDR2: ENHRY and SYGVKD. CDR3 length: 17 amino acids. CDR3: CAISELASPTGKGGYTF. The CDR3 DNA follows: TGTGCCATCAGTGAGCTTGCGTCCCCCACAGGGAAAGGTGGCTACACCTTC.

The chain employs TRBV9 and TRBJ2-1; D is unresolved. Germline V lookup: CDR1 SGDLS, CDR2 YYNGEE. The CDR3 runs 14 residues. V was cut by 4 bases and J by 2 bases, with 10 bases left in between. The CDR3 DNA reads as TGTGCCAGCAGCCGCTCTGGAGCCTACAATGAGCAGTTCTTC. This gives the protein CASSRSGAYNEQFF.

The V and J genes are TRBV11-2 and TRBJ2-1, with no clear D. The CDR3 extends over 13 amino acids. The ends were cut back, 5 bases at V and 4 bases at J, with 9 bases in the middle. Germline V gives CDR1 SGHAT, CDR2 FQNNGV. CDR3 nucleotides: TGTGCCAGCAGCGAGGCGGCGTACAATGAGCAGTTCTTC. Translating gives CASSEAAYNEQFF.

V usage is TRBV9 and J usage is TRBJ1-2; D is unclear. The germline V and J ends were trimmed by 7 bases and 0 bases, with 10 bases remaining between them. Germline V CDR1 and CDR2: SGDLS, YYNGEE. This CDR3 comprises 13 residues. The CDR3 DNA reads TGTGCCAGCGGTACAGAAGCTAACTATGGCTACACCTTC. This sequence encodes CASGTEANYGYTF.

This chain joins TRBV7-6 and TRBJ2-5; 7 bases align to TRBD1. The V gene end was trimmed by 5 bases and the J gene end by 2 bases; junction bases not matched to a gene: 8. Germline V gene sequence: CDR1 SGHVS, CDR2 FNYEAQ. The CDR3 runs 15 residues. The CDR3 is CASSVSQGLQETQYF. DNA of the CDR3: TGTGCCAGCAGCGTATCACAGGGGCTACAAGAGACCCAGTACTTC.

V and J are TRBV14 and TRBJ2-7; D not certain. Germline CDR1 and CDR2: SGHDN and FVKESK. This CDR3 is built from 12 residues. Trimming pared 3 bases from V and 3 bases from J, leaving 6 bases between. The CDR3 nucleotides read TGTGCCAGCAGCCAGACCGGCTACGAGCAGTACTTC. Protein product: CASSQTGYEQYF.